One sample yielded the 6 T cell receptor beta chains listed below, sequenced in a study of blood T cell repertoires in COVID-19. TCRdb's copy holds only in-frame clones and misses some; the assay was immunoSEQ multiplex PCR. Here the sample spans roughly 170,000 clones, 84% being singletons. Specimen: PBMCs or T cells enriched from blood (not recorded which). These receptors were collected from a man aged 50-60 years who had recovered from COVID-19.

This rearrangement joins TRBV7-2 to TRBJ2-7, with D perhaps matching TRBD2 (5 bases). CDR1 is SGHTA, CDR2 FQGNSA, per germline. The V and J ends lost 4 bases and 3 bases respectively, with 10 bases between them. This CDR3 has 13 amino acids. In DNA, the CDR3 is TGTGCCAGCAGCTCTCGCCGGGGCTACGAGCAGTACTTC. Translating it yields CASSSRRGYEQYF. The complete variable domain, with remaining parts taken from reference TRBV7-2 and TRBJ2-7, reads GAGVSQSPSNKVTEKGKDVELRCDPISGHTALYWYRQSLGQGLEFLIYFQGNSAPDKSGLPSDRFSAERTGGSVSTLTIQRTQQEDSAVYLCASSSRRGYEQYFGPGTRLTVT.

The V gene is TRBV3-1 (or the pseudogene TRBV3-2), the J gene TRBJ1-6; D remains ambiguous. The V gene's germline CDR1 is LGHDT and CDR2 YNNKEL (reference sequence). There are 16 residues in the CDR3. V lost 5 bases and J 8 bases, leaving 19 bases between the germline ends. The CDR3 region is CASSAGERLFHSPLHF. The CDR3 coding sequence is TGTGCCAGCAGCGCTGGAGAGAGACTCTTTCATTCACCCCTCCACTTT.

This chain links TRBV11-2 with TRBJ1-1, with TRBD1 as a possible D gene (6 bases). Germline CDR1 SGHAT, CDR2 FQNNGV. The CDR3 is made up of 13 amino acids. V was clipped by 7 bases and J by 1 base, with 10 bases between them. The CDR3 DNA sequence: TGTGCCAGCACCCTGGGGGCGAACACTGAAGCTTTCTTT. Translating gives CASTLGANTEAFF.

The V call is TRBV5-6, the J call TRBJ1-2, with 8 nucleotides matching TRBD1. This CDR3 has 14 residues. Germline lookup yields CDR1 SGHDT and CDR2 YYEEEE. V gave up 1 base and J gave up 10 bases; unmatched junction bases: 9. DNA of the CDR3: TGTGCCAGCAGCTTGCCAGGGGGCGCTTGGGACTACACCTTC. Its protein is CASSLPGGAWDYTF.

The chain has TRBV2 and TRBJ2-5; D may be TRBD2 (5 bases). The germline V and J ends were trimmed by 3 bases and 7 bases, with 9 bases remaining between them. Germline values: CDR1 SNHLY, CDR2 FYNNEI. CDR3 size: 12 residues. CDR3 coding DNA: TGTGCCAGCAGTGACCTTGGGAGGACCCAGTACTTC. Translating it yields CASSDLGRTQYF. Full variable domain (outside the CDR3, taken from reference TRBV2 and TRBJ2-5): EPEVTQTPSHQVTQMGQEVILRCVPISNHLYFYWYRQILGQKVEFLVSFYNNEISEKSEIFDDQFSVERPDGSNFTLKIRSTKLEDSAMYFCASSDLGRTQYFGPGTRLLVL.

This chain joins TRBV5-6 and TRBJ2-7, with TRBD1 matching 8 bases. Trimming removed 5 bases from V and 7 bases from J; junction bases left unmatched: 8. Germline V gene data show CDR1 as SGHDT and CDR2 as YYEEEE. There are 13 residues in the CDR3. In DNA, the CDR3 is TGTGCCAGCAGGTGGACAGGGACTGTGGAGCAGTACTTC. This translates into CASRWTGTVEQYF.